This TCR beta chain was retrieved from a study of cytomegalovirus exposure and HLA in healthy donors. Turning to the study itself: Across under 450 genotyped donors, about 81% landed in the Caucasian-associated ancestry cluster.

General study points: Among CMV-associated TCR beta chains, most appeared HLA-restricted in a later analysis.

This PCR relied on a set of 60 Vbeta primers and 13 Jbeta primers. Repertoires were generated with immunoSEQ multiplex PCR, while TCRdb's copy carries only in-frame clones and drops some. The sample carries roughly 150,000 clones, roughly 83% recorded once. In regard to this clone: What it binds is not known.

The CDR3 loop spans 16 amino acids. V lost 2 bases, J lost 0 bases, and 13 bases lay in between. Germline V gives CDR1 LNHDA, CDR2 SQIVND (reference sequence). At the time of sampling, donors were nominally healthy, though unrecorded immune exposures were likely. The chain is built from TRBV19 and TRBJ1-1, with D possibly TRBD1 on 6 matching bases. Sequencing was performed on PBMCs. This clonotype was obtained from a young man in good health and CMV-seronegative. CDR3 coding DNA: TGTGCCAGTAGTATAAGGTGGACAGATGTGAACACTGAAGCTTTCTTT. This codes for CASSIRWTDVNTEAFF.